This T cell receptor (beta chain) emerged from a study of cytomegalovirus exposure and HLA in healthy donors. Germline assignment: CDR1 SNHLY and CDR2 FYNNEI. This CDR3 contains 14 residues. V was shortened by 1 base and J by 4 bases, with 8 bases between the two germline ends. This clone qualifies as medium-sized (0.01 to 0.1%). Some clones are missing from TCRdb's copy, which holds only in-frame ones; the method was immunoSEQ multiplex PCR. Seen here are 220,000 or so clones, around 86% observed once, and the top ten hold 1.5% to 2%. V usage is TRBV2 and J usage is TRBJ2-1, with D possibly being TRBD1 (6 bases). The source material was PBMCs. The TCR comes from a woman under 30 in good health and CMV-seropositive. This chain's CDR3 is CASSEGQEYNEQFF. The DNA for the CDR3 is TGTGCCAGCAGTGAAGGACAGGAATACAATGAGCAGTTCTTC.